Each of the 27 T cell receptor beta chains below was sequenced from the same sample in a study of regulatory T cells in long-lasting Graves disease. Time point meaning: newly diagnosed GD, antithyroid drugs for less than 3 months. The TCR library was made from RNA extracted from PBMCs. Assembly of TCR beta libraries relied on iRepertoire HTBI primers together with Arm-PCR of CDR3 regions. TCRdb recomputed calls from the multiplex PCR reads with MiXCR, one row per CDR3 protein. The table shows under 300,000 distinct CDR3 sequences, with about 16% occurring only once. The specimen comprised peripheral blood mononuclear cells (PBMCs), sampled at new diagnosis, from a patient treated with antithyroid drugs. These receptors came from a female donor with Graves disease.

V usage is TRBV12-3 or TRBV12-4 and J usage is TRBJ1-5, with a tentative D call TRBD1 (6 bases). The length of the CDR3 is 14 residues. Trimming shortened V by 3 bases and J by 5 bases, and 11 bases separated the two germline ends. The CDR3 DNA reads TGTGCCAGCAGTTTCTACGGGGGCGATCAGCCCCAGCATTTT. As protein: CASSFYGGDQPQHF.

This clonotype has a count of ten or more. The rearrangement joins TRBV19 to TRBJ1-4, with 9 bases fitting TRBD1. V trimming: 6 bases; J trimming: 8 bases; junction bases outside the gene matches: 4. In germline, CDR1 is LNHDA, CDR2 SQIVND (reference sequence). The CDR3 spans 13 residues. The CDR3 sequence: CASRRDRDEKLFF. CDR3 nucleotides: TGTGCCAGTAGAAGGGACAGGGACGAAAAACTGTTTTTT. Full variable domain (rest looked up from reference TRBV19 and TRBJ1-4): DGGITQSPKYLFRKEGQNVTLSCEQNLNHDAMYWYRQDPGQGLRLIYYSQIVNDFQKGDIAEGYSVSREKKESFPLTVTSAQKNPTAFYLCASRRDRDEKLFFGSGTQLSVL.

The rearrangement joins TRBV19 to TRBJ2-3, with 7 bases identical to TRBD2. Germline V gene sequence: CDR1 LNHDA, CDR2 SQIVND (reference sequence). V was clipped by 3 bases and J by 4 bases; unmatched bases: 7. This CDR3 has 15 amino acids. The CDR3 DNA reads TGTGCCAGTAGTATTCTTCTAGCGGACTCAGATACGCAGTATTTT. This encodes CASSILLADSDTQYF. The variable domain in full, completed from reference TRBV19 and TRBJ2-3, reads DGGITQSPKYLFRKEGQNVTLSCEQNLNHDAMYWYRQDPGQGLRLIYYSQIVNDFQKGDIAEGYSVSREKKESFPLTVTSAQKNPTAFYLCASSILLADSDTQYFGPGTRLTVL.

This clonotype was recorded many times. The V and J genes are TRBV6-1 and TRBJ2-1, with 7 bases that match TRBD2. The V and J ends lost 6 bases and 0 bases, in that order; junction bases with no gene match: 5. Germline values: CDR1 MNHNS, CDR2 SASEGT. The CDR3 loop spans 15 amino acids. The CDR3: CASRSTSDSYNEQFF. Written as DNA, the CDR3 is TGTGCCAGCAGGTCAACTAGCGACTCCTACAATGAGCAGTTCTTC.

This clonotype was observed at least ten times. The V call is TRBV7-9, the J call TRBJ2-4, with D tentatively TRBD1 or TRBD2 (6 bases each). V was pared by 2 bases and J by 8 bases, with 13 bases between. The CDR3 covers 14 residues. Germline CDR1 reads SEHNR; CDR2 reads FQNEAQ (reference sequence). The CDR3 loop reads CASSLQAGEDIQYF. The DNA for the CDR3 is TGTGCCAGCAGCTTACAGGCAGGGGAGGACATTCAGTACTTC.

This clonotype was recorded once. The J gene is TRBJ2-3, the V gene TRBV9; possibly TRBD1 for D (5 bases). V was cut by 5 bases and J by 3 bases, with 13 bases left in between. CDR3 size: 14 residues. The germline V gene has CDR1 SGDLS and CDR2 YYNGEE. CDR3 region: CASSARVGTDTQYF. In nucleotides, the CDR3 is TGTGCCAGCAGTGCCAGGGTGGGTACAGATACGCAGTATTTT.

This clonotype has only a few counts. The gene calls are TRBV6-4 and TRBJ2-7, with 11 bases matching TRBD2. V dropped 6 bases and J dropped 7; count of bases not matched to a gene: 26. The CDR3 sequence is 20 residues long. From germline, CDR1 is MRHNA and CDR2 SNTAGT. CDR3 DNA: TGTGCCAGCAGAAGCCCAACTAGCGGGAGCTGGTCCGGGGCTTACTGGGAGCAGTACTTC. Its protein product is CASRSPTSGSWSGAYWEQYF.

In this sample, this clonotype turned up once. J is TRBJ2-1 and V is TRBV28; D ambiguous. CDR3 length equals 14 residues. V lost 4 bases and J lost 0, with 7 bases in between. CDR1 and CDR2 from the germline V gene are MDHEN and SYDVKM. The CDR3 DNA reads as TGTGCCAGCAGTTCGTCGAGCTCCTACAATGAGCAGTTCTTC. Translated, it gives CASSSSSSYNEQFF.

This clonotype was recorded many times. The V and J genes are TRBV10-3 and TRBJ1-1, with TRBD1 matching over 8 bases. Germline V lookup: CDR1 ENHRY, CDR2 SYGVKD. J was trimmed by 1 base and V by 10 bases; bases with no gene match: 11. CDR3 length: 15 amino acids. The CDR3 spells CATWATGGGNTEAFF. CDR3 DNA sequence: TGTGCCACTTGGGCCACAGGGGGGGGGAACACTGAAGCTTTCTTT.

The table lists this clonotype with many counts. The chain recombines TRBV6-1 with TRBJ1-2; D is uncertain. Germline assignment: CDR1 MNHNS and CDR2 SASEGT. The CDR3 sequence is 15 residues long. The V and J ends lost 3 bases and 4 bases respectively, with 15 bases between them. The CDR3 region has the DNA TGTGCCAGCAGTGAGTCGGGGTTGATTGGCTATGGCTACACCTTC. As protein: CASSESGLIGYGYTF.

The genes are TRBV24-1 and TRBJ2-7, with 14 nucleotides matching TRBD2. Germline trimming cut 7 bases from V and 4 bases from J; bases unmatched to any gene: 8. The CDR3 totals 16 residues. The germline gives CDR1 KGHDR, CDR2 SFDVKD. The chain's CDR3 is CATRETSGRAGYEQYF. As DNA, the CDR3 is TGTGCCACCAGGGAGACTAGCGGGAGGGCCGGGTACGAGCAGTACTTC.

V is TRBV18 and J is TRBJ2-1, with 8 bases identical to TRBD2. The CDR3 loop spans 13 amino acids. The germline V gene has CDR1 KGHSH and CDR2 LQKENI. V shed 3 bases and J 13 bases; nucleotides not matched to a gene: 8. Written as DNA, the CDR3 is TGTGCCAGCTCACCCCTAAGCGGGAGAGGTCAGTTCTTC. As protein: CASSPLSGRGQFF.

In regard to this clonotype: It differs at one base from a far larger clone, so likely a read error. The CDR3 DNA follows: TGCAGTGCTAGCCCTAGCGGGAGGTTGAGGAATGAGCAGTACTTC. Amino acids: CSASPSGRLRNEQYF. The rearrangement links TRBV20-1 to TRBJ2-3; 11 nucleotides align to TRBD2. The DNA end is a closer match to TRBJ2-7, so the J assignment may be wrong. The CDR3 has 15 amino acids. Germline V gives CDR1 DFQATT, CDR2 SNEGSKA (reference sequence).

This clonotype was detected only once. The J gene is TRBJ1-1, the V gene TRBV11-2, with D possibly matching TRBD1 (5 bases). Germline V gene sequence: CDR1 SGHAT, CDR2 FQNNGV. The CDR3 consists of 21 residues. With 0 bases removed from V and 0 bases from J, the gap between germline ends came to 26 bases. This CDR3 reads CASSLDIDGATTPSMNTEAFF. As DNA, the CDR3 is TGTGCCAGCAGCTTAGATATAGACGGGGCAACTACCCCGTCCATGAACACTGAAGCTTTCTTT.

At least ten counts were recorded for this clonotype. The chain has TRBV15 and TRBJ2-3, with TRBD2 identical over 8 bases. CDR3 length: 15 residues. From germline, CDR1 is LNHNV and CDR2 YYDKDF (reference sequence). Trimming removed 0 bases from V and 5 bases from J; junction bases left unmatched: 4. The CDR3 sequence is CATSRDRAGVDTQYF. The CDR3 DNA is TGTGCCACCAGCAGAGATCGAGCGGGAGTAGATACGCAGTATTTT.

For the CDR3, the DNA is TGTGCCAGCAGCCGGACGGGGAGCTCTGGGGCCAACGTCCTGACTTTC. This gives the protein CASSRTGSSGANVLTF. The rearrangement joins TRBV7-8 to TRBJ2-6; perhaps TRBD2 as D (5 bases). Germline loops: CDR1 SGHVS, CDR2 FQNEAQ. Trimming stripped 5 bases from V and 0 bases from J, with 11 bases between. This CDR3 contains 16 residues.

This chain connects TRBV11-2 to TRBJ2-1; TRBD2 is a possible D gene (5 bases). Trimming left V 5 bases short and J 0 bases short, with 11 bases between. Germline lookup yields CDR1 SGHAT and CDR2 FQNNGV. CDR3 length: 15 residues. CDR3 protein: CASSPGLRSYNEQFF. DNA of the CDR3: TGTGCCAGCAGCCCCGGACTTCGCTCCTACAATGAGCAGTTCTTC.

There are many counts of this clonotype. For the CDR3, the DNA is TGTGCCAGCAGCCCCCGGACAGGGCGAGCGGGAACTTACAATGAGCAGTTCTTC. Translated: CASSPRTGRAGTYNEQFF. The rearrangement joins TRBV7-8 to TRBJ2-1; weak D call: TRBD1 (8 bases). Per the germline V gene, CDR1 is SGHVS and CDR2 is FQNEAQ. Trimming took 5 bases from V and 4 from J, leaving 24 bases between them. This CDR3 contains 18 residues.

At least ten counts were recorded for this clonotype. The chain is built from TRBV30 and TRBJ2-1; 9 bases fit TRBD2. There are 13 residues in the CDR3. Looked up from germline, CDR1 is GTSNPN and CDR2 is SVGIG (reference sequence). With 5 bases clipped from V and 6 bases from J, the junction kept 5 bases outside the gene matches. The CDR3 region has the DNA TGTGCCTGGGCCGGACTAGCGTTCAATGAGCAGTTCTTC. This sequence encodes CAWAGLAFNEQFF. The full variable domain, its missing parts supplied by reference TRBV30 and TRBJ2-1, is SQTIHQWPATLVQPVGSPLSLECTVEGTSNPNLYWYRQAAGRGLQLLFYSVGIGQISSEVPQNLSASRPQDRQFILSSKKLLLSDSGFYLCAWAGLAFNEQFFGPGTRLTVL.

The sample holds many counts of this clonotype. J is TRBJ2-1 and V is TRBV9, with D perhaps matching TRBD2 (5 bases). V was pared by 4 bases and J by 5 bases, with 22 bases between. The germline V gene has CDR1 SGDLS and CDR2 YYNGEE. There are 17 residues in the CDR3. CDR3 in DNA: TGTGCCAGCAGCTCACGCGAGAGGAGCGGACGAGACAATGAGCAGTTCTTC. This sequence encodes CASSSRERSGRDNEQFF.

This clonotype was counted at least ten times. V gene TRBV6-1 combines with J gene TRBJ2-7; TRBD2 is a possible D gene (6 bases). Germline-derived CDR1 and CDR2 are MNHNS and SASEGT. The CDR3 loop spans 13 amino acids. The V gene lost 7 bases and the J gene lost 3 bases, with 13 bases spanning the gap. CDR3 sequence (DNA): TGTGCCAGCACTGGGGACTTCATCTACGAGCAGTACTTC. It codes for CASTGDFIYEQYF.

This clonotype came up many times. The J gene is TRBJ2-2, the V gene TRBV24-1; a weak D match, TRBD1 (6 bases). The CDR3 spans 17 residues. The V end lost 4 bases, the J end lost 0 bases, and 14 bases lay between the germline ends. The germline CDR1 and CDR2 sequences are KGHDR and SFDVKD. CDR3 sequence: CATSDPTTGSNTGELFF. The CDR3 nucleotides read TGTGCCACCAGTGACCCGACGACAGGTTCGAACACCGGGGAGCTGTTTTTT.

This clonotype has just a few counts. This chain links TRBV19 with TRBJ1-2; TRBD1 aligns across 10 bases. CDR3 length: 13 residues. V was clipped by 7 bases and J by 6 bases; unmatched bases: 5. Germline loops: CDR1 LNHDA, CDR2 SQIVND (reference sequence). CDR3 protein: CASTTGTGDGYTF. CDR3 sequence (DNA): TGTGCCAGTACCACCGGGACAGGGGATGGCTACACCTTC.

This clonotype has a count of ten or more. DNA of the CDR3: TGCGCCAGCAGCTGGACAGGGGCCTACACTGAAGCTTTCTTT. Encoded protein: CASSWTGAYTEAFF. The chain combines TRBV5-1 with TRBJ1-1, with TRBD1 matching 9 bases. Germline lookup yields CDR1 SGHRS and CDR2 YFSETQ. After removal of 3 bases from V and 3 bases from J, the junction contained 3 bases not matched to a gene. This CDR3 spans 14 amino acids.

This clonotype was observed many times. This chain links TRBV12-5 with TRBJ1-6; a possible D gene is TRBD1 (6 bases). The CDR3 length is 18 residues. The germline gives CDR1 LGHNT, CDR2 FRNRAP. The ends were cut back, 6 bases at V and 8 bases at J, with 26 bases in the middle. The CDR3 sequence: CASGPNNQGQSAHSPLHF. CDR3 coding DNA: TGTGCTAGTGGACCAAATAACCAAGGACAGTCAGCACATTCACCCCTCCACTTT.

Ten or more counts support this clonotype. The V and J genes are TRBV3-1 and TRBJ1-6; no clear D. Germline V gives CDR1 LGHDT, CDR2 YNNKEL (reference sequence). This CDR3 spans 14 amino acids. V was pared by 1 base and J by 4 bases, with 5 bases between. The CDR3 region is CASSQVLYNSPLHF. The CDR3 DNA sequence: TGTGCCAGCAGCCAAGTCTTGTATAATTCACCCCTCCACTTT.

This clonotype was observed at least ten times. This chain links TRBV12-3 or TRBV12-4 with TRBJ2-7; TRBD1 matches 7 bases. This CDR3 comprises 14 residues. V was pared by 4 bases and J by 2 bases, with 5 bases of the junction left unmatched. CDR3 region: CASSSSTGPYEQYF. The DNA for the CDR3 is TGTGCCAGCAGTTCGTCGACAGGGCCCTACGAGCAGTACTTC.